Listed below are T cell receptor beta chains from one sample, sequenced in a study of blood T cell repertoires in COVID-19. Profiling relied on immunoSEQ multiplex PCR, and the TCRdb table lists in-frame clones only, not all of them. The table has 95,000 to 120,000 clones, about three quarters seen once; the top ten hold around 1.7%. Sample: peripheral blood. All receptors come from a woman between 35 and 50 years old with acute or convalescent COVID-19. CDR3s include the opening cysteine and the closing phenylalanine or tryptophan. D genes are given only for firm matches. Part of the rows lack a size; the others show once, few, many or a class for expanded clones.

d_call,clone_size,v_call,j_call,cdr3_aa,cdr3_nt
TRBD1,NA,TRBV5-1,TRBJ2-7,CASSLRTGPQNEQYF,TGCGCCAGCAGCTTAAGGACAGGGCCCCAGAACGAGCAGTACTTC
TRBD1,NA,TRBV7-9,TRBJ1-5,CASSSTTGVSQPQHF,TGTGCCAGCAGCTCAACGACAGGGGTTAGTCAGCCCCAGCATTTT
TRBD1,few,TRBV4-1,TRBJ1-1,CASSLEPQGGATEAFF,TGCGCCAGCAGCCTCGAACCTCAGGGGGGTGCCACTGAAGCTTTCTTT
NA,few,TRBV7-9,TRBJ1-3,CASSLGIRDTIYF,TGTGCCAGCAGCTTAGGGATTCGGGACACCATATATTTT
TRBD1,NA,TRBV4-1,TRBJ2-6,CASSQDSTGSGANVLTF,TGCGCCAGCAGCCAAGACTCGACAGGGTCTGGGGCCAACGTCCTGACTTTC
TRBD2,NA,TRBV5-1,TRBJ2-5,CASSKGLAGLKETQYF,TGCGCCAGCAGCAAGGGACTAGCGGGGCTTAAAGAGACCCAGTACTTC
TRBD1,many,TRBV3-1/TRBV3-2,TRBJ1-5,CASSQGTGDVPQHF,TGTGCCAGCAGCCAAGGGACAGGGGACGTGCCCCAGCATTTT
NA,NA,TRBV5-6,TRBJ2-7,CASSFQGRNEQYF,TGTGCCAGCAGCTTCCAGGGTCGTAACGAGCAGTACTTC
NA,many,TRBV14,TRBJ1-6,CASSQNMLGNSPLHF,TGTGCCAGCAGCCAAAACATGCTAGGAAATTCACCCCTCCACTTT
TRBD1,NA,TRBV28,TRBJ1-1,CASSPPGQLSTEAFF,TGTGCCAGCAGTCCACCGGGACAGTTGTCCACTGAAGCTTTCTTT
TRBD1,NA,TRBV7-2,TRBJ2-3,CASSLSVSDRASTDTQYF,TGTGCCAGCAGCTTAAGTGTCTCGGACAGGGCGAGCACAGATACGCAGTATTTT
NA,once,TRBV13,TRBJ1-1,CASSPWGGREAFF,TGTGCCAGCAGTCCCTGGGGCGGACGAGAAGCTTTCTTT
TRBD1,NA,TRBV6-5,TRBJ2-5,CASSPDRGETQYF,TGTGCCAGCAGCCCCGACAGGGGTGAGACCCAGTACTTC
NA,NA,TRBV11-2,TRBJ1-1,CASSSGGSMNTEAFF,TGTGCCAGCAGCTCCGGGGGGAGCATGAACACTGAAGCTTTCTTT
TRBD2,NA,TRBV7-2,TRBJ2-1,CASSLQAGSYNEQFF,TGTGCCAGCAGCTTGCAAGCGGGGTCCTACAATGAGCAGTTCTTC
NA,NA,TRBV27,TRBJ1-6,CASSWEGSPLHF,TGTGCCAGCAGTTGGGAGGGTTCACCCCTCCACTTT
NA,NA,TRBV6-6,TRBJ2-1,CASSYSLGSGADEQFF,TGTGCCAGCAGTTACTCCCTAGGTAGCGGAGCCGATGAGCAGTTCTTC
NA,NA,TRBV20-1,TRBJ1-1,CSASPPGHQAFF,TGCAGTGCAAGTCCGCCGGGACATCAAGCTTTCTTT
NA,few,TRBV5-4,TRBJ1-1,CASSKEGNTEAFF,TGTGCCAGCAGCAAGGAGGGGAACACTGAAGCTTTCTTT
TRBD1,NA,TRBV19,TRBJ2-3,CASSNDRGNTDTQYF,TGTGCCAGTAGTAATGACAGGGGAAACACAGATACGCAGTATTTT
NA,NA,TRBV18,TRBJ2-1,CASSPEQGREQFF,TGTGCCAGCTCACCGGAACAGGGTCGTGAGCAGTTCTTC
NA,NA,TRBV9,TRBJ2-2,CASRKEVGELFF,TGTGCCAGCAGAAAGGAGGTTGGGGAGCTGTTTTTT
NA,NA,TRBV6-5,TRBJ2-5,CASSFPGGETQYF,TGTGCCAGTTCCTTTCCCGGGGGAGAGACCCAGTACTTC
NA,few,TRBV5-5,TRBJ1-5,CASSLRQPDQPQHF,TGTGCCAGCAGCTTACGACAGCCCGATCAGCCCCAGCATTTT
TRBD1,NA,TRBV6-4,TRBJ1-2,CASSKELGTGRSYTF,TGTGCCAGCAGTAAAGAACTCGGGACAGGGAGAAGCTACACCTTC
TRBD1,NA,TRBV5-1,TRBJ2-7,CASSLGDSFVEQYF,TGCGCCAGCAGCTTGGGGGACAGTTTCGTCGAGCAGTACTTC
TRBD2,few,TRBV5-1,TRBJ2-1,CASSLSGGYNEQFF,TGCGCCAGCAGCTTAAGCGGGGGATACAATGAGCAGTTCTTC
NA,NA,TRBV3-1/TRBV3-2,TRBJ2-2,CASSYNTGELFF,TGTGCCAGCAGCTATAACACCGGGGAGCTGTTTTTT
TRBD1,NA,TRBV3-1/TRBV3-2,TRBJ1-2,CASSPIAGTAYGYTF,TGTGCCAGCAGCCCTATCGCCGGGACAGCCTATGGCTACACCTTC
TRBD1,NA,TRBV6-6,TRBJ2-7,CASSYPDRGLYEQYF,TGTGCCAGCAGTTACCCCGACAGGGGGCTCTACGAGCAGTACTTC
TRBD1,NA,TRBV20-1,TRBJ1-1,CSASERGRYTEAFF,TGCAGTGCTAGTGAGAGGGGGCGATACACTGAAGCTTTCTTT
TRBD1,NA,TRBV2,TRBJ2-2,CASRTGGTGELFF,TGTGCCAGCAGGACAGGGGGCACCGGGGAGCTGTTTTTT
NA,NA,TRBV25-1,TRBJ2-5,CASAPPGIETQYF,TGTGCCAGCGCTCCCCCAGGGATTGAGACCCAGTACTTC
NA,NA,TRBV7-9,TRBJ2-2,CASSFSAGHTGELFF,TGTGCCAGCAGCTTTTCGGCGGGACACACCGGGGAGCTGTTTTTT
TRBD2,NA,TRBV19,TRBJ2-5,CASSIGLTSGNQETQYF,TGTGCCAGTAGTATAGGGTTGACTAGCGGTAACCAAGAGACCCAGTACTTC
TRBD1,NA,TRBV10-2,TRBJ2-5,CASSPNRGSETQYF,TGCGCCAGCAGTCCGAACAGGGGAAGCGAGACCCAGTACTTC
TRBD1,NA,TRBV5-4,TRBJ1-4,CASSLNRGNEKLFF,TGTGCCAGCAGCTTGAACAGGGGAAATGAAAAACTGTTTTTT
NA,NA,TRBV28,TRBJ2-2,CASRTNTGELFF,TGTGCCAGCAGGACTAACACCGGGGAGCTGTTTTTT
NA,NA,TRBV28,TRBJ2-5,CASTKQGWETQYF,TGTGCCAGCACCAAACAGGGATGGGAGACCCAGTACTTC
TRBD1,once,TRBV6-5,TRBJ1-5,CASSRQGLDQPQHF,TGTGCCAGCAGCAGACAGGGGTTGGATCAGCCCCAGCATTTT
TRBD1,NA,TRBV13,TRBJ2-7,CASSWRTGGRYEQYF,TGTGCCAGCAGCTGGCGGACAGGGGGTAGGTACGAGCAGTACTTC
TRBD1,NA,TRBV2,TRBJ2-1,CASSLTGDTLAPNEQFF,TGTGCCAGCAGCCTAACAGGGGATACTCTGGCCCCAAATGAGCAGTTCTTC
TRBD1,NA,TRBV5-4,TRBJ2-2,CASSTGTGVFTGELFF,TGTGCCAGCAGCACCGGGACAGGGGTTTTTACGGGCGAGCTGTTTTTT
TRBD1,NA,TRBV4-1,TRBJ2-7,CASSRTGTVAYEQYF,TGCGCCAGCAGCCGTACCGGGACAGTCGCCTACGAGCAGTACTTC
TRBD1,NA,TRBV19,TRBJ2-2,CASSMGTVTGELFF,TGTGCCAGTAGTATGGGGACAGTCACCGGGGAGCTGTTTTTT
NA,NA,TRBV6-5,TRBJ2-7,CASSYSRSSYEQYF,TGTGCCAGCAGTTACTCGAGGAGCTCCTACGAGCAGTACTTC
TRBD1,NA,TRBV2,TRBJ2-7,CASIIGTGGEQYF,TGTGCCAGCATCATCGGGACAGGGGGAGAGCAGTACTTC
TRBD1,NA,TRBV15,TRBJ2-7,CATSRDGSGQGYEQYF,TGTGCCACCAGCAGAGATGGTTCCGGACAGGGTTACGAGCAGTACTTC
NA,once,TRBV11-2,TRBJ2-7,CASSFDRSGEQYF,TGTGCCAGCAGCTTCGACAGGTCCGGCGAGCAGTACTTC
NA,few,TRBV5-4,TRBJ2-2,CASSFRVGTGELFF,TGTGCCAGCAGCTTCAGGGTAGGGACCGGGGAGCTGTTTTTT
TRBD2,many,TRBV5-4,TRBJ2-7,CASSLAGGNEQYF,TGTGCCAGCAGCTTGGCCGGGGGGAACGAGCAGTACTTC
NA,NA,TRBV7-2,TRBJ2-1,CASSPQGAGVYNEQFF,TGTGCCAGCAGCCCCCAGGGGGCGGGAGTATACAATGAGCAGTTCTTC
NA,NA,TRBV7-2,TRBJ2-3,CASSPDSGFADTQYF,TGTGCCAGCAGCCCAGATTCGGGGTTCGCAGATACGCAGTATTTT
TRBD2,NA,TRBV9,TRBJ2-7,CASSPQGGGWGEQYF,TGTGCCAGCAGCCCACAAGGCGGGGGTTGGGGCGAGCAGTACTTC
TRBD2,NA,TRBV4-2,TRBJ2-1,CASSRQLAGVDNEQFF,TGTGCCAGCAGCCGTCAACTAGCGGGGGTTGACAATGAGCAGTTCTTC
NA,NA,TRBV19,TRBJ2-7,CASRTTGQSYEQYF,TGTGCCAGCCGGACGACAGGACAGTCCTACGAGCAGTACTTC
NA,NA,TRBV4-1,TRBJ1-1,CASSQDRNTEAFF,TGCGCCAGCAGCCAAGACAGGAACACTGAAGCTTTCTTT